This T cell receptor beta chain was profiled in a study of response to subunit inactivated influenza vaccine. Overall study results and limits: Researchers suggested that each seasonal influenza vaccination recruits few new T cells.

Note on this clonotype: What it recognizes is unknown.

Using its own MiXCR run on the RT-PCR reads, TCRdb lists one record per CDR3 protein. Of about 570,000 distinct CDR3 sequences in the sample, 12% were seen once. The CDR3 contains 19 residues. Germline V CDR1 and CDR2: LGHDT, YNNKEL (reference sequence). The trim removed 1 base at V and 8 bases at J, leaving 16 bases unmatched. The source of this sequence is a man aged 50 to 60 who received an inactivated influenza vaccine. Specimen: PBMCs from blood, collected on the day of vaccination. The V call is TRBV3-1, the J call TRBJ2-1; 11 bases align to TRBD2. CDR3 DNA sequence: TGTGCCAGCAGCCAAGTAGGTTTGGTAGCGGGAGGGCCTGACTATGAGCAGTTCTTC. Translation gives CASSQVGLVAGGPDYEQFF.